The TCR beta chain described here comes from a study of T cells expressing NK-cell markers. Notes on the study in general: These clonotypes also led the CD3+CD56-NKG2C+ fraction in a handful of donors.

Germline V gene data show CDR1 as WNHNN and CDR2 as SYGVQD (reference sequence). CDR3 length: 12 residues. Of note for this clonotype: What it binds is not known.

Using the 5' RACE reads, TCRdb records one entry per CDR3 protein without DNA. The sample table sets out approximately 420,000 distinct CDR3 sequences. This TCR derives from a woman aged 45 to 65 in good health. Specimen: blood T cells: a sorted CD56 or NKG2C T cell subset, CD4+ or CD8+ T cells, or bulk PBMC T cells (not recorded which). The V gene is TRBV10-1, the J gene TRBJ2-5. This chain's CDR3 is CASSESIETQYF.